Listed here are 24 T cell receptor beta chains from one sample, sequenced in a study of shared clonotypes between healthy human individuals. Naive CD8 isolation took CD45RO-negative cells positively selected for CCR7 and excluded terminally differentiated effector memory CD45RA+ cells. The protocol was immunoSEQ multiplex PCR, while the TCRdb copy is restricted to in-frame clones and leaves out a portion. The table has about 2.1 million clones, roughly 93% seen once. Sequenced: naive CD8+ T cells from PBMCs. These receptors originate from a man aged 18 to 29 in good health. Some clones in this sample may be carry-over from other donors' samples.

This sequence joins TRBV5-4 and TRBJ1-1, with a possible D match to TRBD1 (6 bases). Germline assignment: CDR1 SGHNT and CDR2 YYREEE (reference sequence). V was cut by 4 bases and J by 3 bases, with 19 bases left in between. The CDR3 covers 16 residues. The DNA for the CDR3 is TGTGCCAGCAGCCCCGTTCGGGGGGCAGCGGACACTGAAGCTTTCTTT. This translates into CASSPVRGAADTEAFF.

As for this clone: The limits of the CDR3 on the DNA are not certain, so only TCRdb's listed CDR3 is given. J is TRBJ1-4 and V is TRBV7-9. The CDR3 sequence runs 16 residues, both termini included. The germline V gene has CDR1 SEHNR and CDR2 FQNEAQ (reference sequence). The chain's CDR3 is CASSLFRGRTNEKLFF.

V usage is TRBV2 and J usage is TRBJ1-1, with 8 nucleotides matching TRBD1. Germline V gene data show CDR1 as SNHLY and CDR2 as FYNNEI. The CDR3 spans 17 residues. V shed 8 bases, J shed 0 bases, and the junction held 14 bases outside the gene matches. The CDR3 sequence is CASPLNTGGTLNTEAFF. The CDR3 bases are TGTGCCAGCCCTCTAAACACAGGGGGTACCTTGAACACTGAAGCTTTCTTT. The full variable domain, with the rest looked up from reference TRBV2 and TRBJ1-1, is EPEVTQTPSHQVTQMGQEVILRCVPISNHLYFYWYRQILGQKVEFLVSFYNNEISEKSEIFDDQFSVERPDGSNFTLKIRSTKLEDSAMYFCASPLNTGGTLNTEAFFGQGTRLTVV.

This clone was recorded only once. The chain links TRBV2 to TRBJ1-4; TRBD1 matches at 7 bases. CDR1 and CDR2 (germline): SNHLY, FYNNEI. The CDR3 is 14 residues long. J lost 4 bases, V lost 8 bases, and 7 bases had no gene match. The chain's CDR3 is CASGRTGRNEKLFF. As DNA, the CDR3 is TGTGCCAGCGGGAGGACAGGACGTAATGAAAAACTGTTTTTT.

The rearrangement links TRBV27 to TRBJ2-1, with 7 bases fitting TRBD2. Germline V lookup: CDR1 MNHEY, CDR2 SMNVEV (reference sequence). Unmatched junction bases numbered 3, after V lost 4 bases and J lost 0 bases. The CDR3 loop spans 15 amino acids. This chain's CDR3 is CASSSGRSSYNEQFF. The CDR3 nucleotides are TGTGCCAGCAGTTCCGGGAGGAGCTCCTACAATGAGCAGTTCTTC.

J is TRBJ1-3 and V is TRBV28; 7 bases match TRBD1. The trim removed 6 bases at V and 9 bases at J, leaving 11 bases unmatched. CDR3 size: 14 residues. Per the germline V gene, CDR1 is MDHEN and CDR2 is SYDVKM. The CDR3 DNA sequence: TGTGCCAGCAGAAAAAACAGGGGATGGGCCACCATATATTTT. Translated, it gives CASRKNRGWATIYF.

This clone was detected a few times. The chain employs TRBV29-1 and TRBJ2-7; the match to TRBD2 covers 12 bases. This CDR3 contains 14 residues. CDR1 and CDR2 from the germline V gene are SQVTM and ANQGSEA. The trim removed 8 bases at V and 4 bases at J, leaving 9 bases unmatched. CDR3 in DNA: TGCAGCTCGACTAGCGGGAGCGCTCAGTACGAGCAGTACTTC. It yields the protein CSSTSGSAQYEQYF.

J is TRBJ2-7 and V is TRBV19, with 9 nucleotides matching TRBD2. V lost 1 base, J lost 6 bases, and 7 bases stayed unmatched. This CDR3 has 15 residues. Germline V gives CDR1 LNHDA, CDR2 SQIVND (reference sequence). CDR3 nucleotide sequence: TGTGCCAGTAGTATAGGGACTAGCGTCGGACTCGAGCAGTACTTC. Its protein product is CASSIGTSVGLEQYF.

This CDR3 reads CASSMSQGGIYEQYF. For the CDR3, the DNA is TGTGCCAGCAGCATGTCACAGGGCGGAATATACGAGCAGTACTTC. The J gene is TRBJ2-7, the V gene TRBV21-1; the D segment call TRBD1 is taken from the table without a DNA check. TRBV21-1 is recorded as a pseudogene. The CDR3 totals 15 residues.

This clone has more than one count but fewer than ten. This chain joins TRBV13 and TRBJ1-1, with TRBD1 as a possible D gene (5 bases). The length of the CDR3 is 12 residues. CDR1 and CDR2 from the germline V gene are PRHDT and FYEKMQ (reference sequence). Trimming left V 5 bases short and J 6 bases short, with 10 bases between. The CDR3 sequence is CASSTGRAEAFF. CDR3 DNA sequence: TGTGCCAGCAGCACGGGGCGGGCTGAAGCTTTCTTT. The full variable domain, completed using reference TRBV13 and TRBJ1-1, is AAGVIQSPRHLIKEKRETATLKCYPIPRHDTVYWYQQGPGQDPQFLISFYEKMQSDKGSIPDRFSAQQFSDYHSELNMSSLELGDSALYFCASSTGRAEAFFGQGTRLTVV.

A few counts support this clone. The gene calls are TRBV16 and TRBJ2-4; 8 bases are shared with TRBD2. Germline CDR1 KGHSY, CDR2 FQNENV. The V segment lost 0 bases and the J segment 16 bases; nucleotides outside the gene matches: 5. CDR3 length: 12 residues. CDR3 DNA sequence: TGTGCCAGCAGCCAATCCCCGGGGGGGGATTACTTC. Protein product: CASSQSPGGDYF.

The chain couples TRBV12-2 to TRBJ2-1; the table gives TRBD2 as D, unverified against the DNA. TRBV12-2 is flagged as a pseudogene. This CDR3 is built from 17 residues. The CDR3 loop is CASRLVLPGLAGCEQFF. CDR3 in DNA: TGTGCAAGTCGCTTAGTCCTTCCGGGACTAGCGGGTTGTGAGCAGTTCTTC.

This clone has just one count. In DNA form, the CDR3 reads TGTGCCAGCGTAGACCAGTACGAAGAGTACGAGCAGTACTTC. It translates to CASVDQYEEYEQYF. The rearrangement joins TRBV2 to TRBJ2-7; D is unresolved. With 8 bases removed from V and 4 bases from J, the gap between germline ends came to 18 bases. This CDR3 is 14 amino acids long. The germline CDR1 and CDR2 sequences are SNHLY and FYNNEI.

For the CDR3, the DNA is TGTGCCCATCAAGAACGGGCGGGGAACTTTGGAGAGCAGTACTTC. The encoded protein is CAHQERAGNFGEQYF. This chain connects TRBV10-3 to TRBJ2-7, with D maybe TRBD2 (6 bases). The CDR3 runs 15 residues. CDR1 ENHRY and CDR2 SYGVKD come from the germline V gene. Deletions cut 11 bases from V and 7 bases from J, with 27 bases between.

The chain couples TRBV28 to TRBJ1-4; D unresolved. Trimming removed 4 bases from V and 3 bases from J, with 9 bases in between. The CDR3 has 14 amino acids. CDR1 MDHEN and CDR2 SYDVKM come from the germline V gene. The CDR3 reads CASSSPGANEKLFF. CDR3 bases: TGTGCCAGCAGTTCGCCCGGGGCTAATGAAAAACTGTTTTTT.

The rearrangement links TRBV6-1 to TRBJ2-1; D is undetermined. The length of the CDR3 is 11 residues. Looked up from germline, CDR1 is MNHNS and CDR2 is SASEGT. With 7 bases removed from V and 7 bases from J, the gap between germline ends came to 8 bases. The chain's CDR3 is CASKSMNEQFF. The CDR3, as DNA: TGTGCCAGCAAGTCTATGAATGAGCAGTTCTTC.

The chain employs TRBV10-3 and TRBJ2-7, with D perhaps matching TRBD1 (6 bases). Trimming removed 10 bases at V and 5 bases at J, with 15 bases between. The CDR3 runs to 12 residues. Per germline, CDR1 ENHRY and CDR2 SYGVKD. The CDR3 reads CATETGDNEQYF. The CDR3 nucleotides read TGTGCCACCGAGACAGGAGACAACGAGCAGTACTTC.

The chain's CDR3 is CASRSGTVTNYGYTF. The CDR3 DNA is TGTGCCAGCAGATCCGGGACGGTCACTAACTATGGCTACACCTTC. V is TRBV11-2 and J is TRBJ1-2, with D tentatively TRBD1 (5 bases). Looked up from germline, CDR1 is SGHAT and CDR2 is FQNNGV. The V gene lost 6 bases and the J gene lost 0 bases, with 14 bases spanning the gap. CDR3 length: 15 amino acids.

The chain couples TRBV4-1 to TRBJ2-5; D uncertain. The end of the DNA aligns better with TRBJ2-7, so the J call may be wrong. The germline gives CDR1 MGHRA, CDR2 YSYEKL. The CDR3 is made up of 14 amino acids. CDR3: CASSQGGSYYEQYF. The CDR3 DNA reads as TGCGCCAGCAGCCAAGGTGGCAGTTATTACGAGCAGTACTTC.

This clone occurred a few times. The chain combines TRBV27 with TRBJ2-2; D is unresolved. Trimming shortened V by 4 bases and J by 3 bases, and 6 bases separated the two germline ends. CDR1 is MNHEY, CDR2 SMNVEV, per germline (reference sequence). The CDR3 is 13 residues long. The CDR3 sequence: CASSSGDTGELFF. In DNA, the CDR3 is TGTGCCAGCAGTTCTGGGGACACCGGGGAGCTGTTTTTT.

The rearrangement uses TRBV4-1 and TRBJ1-2; D may be TRBD1 (5 bases). V lost 0 bases and J lost 4, with 12 bases in between. The CDR3 loop spans 15 amino acids. CDR1 and CDR2 from the germline V gene are MGHRA and YSYEKL. Here the CDR3 reads CASSQDRRTIYGYTF. The DNA of the CDR3 is TGCGCCAGCAGCCAAGATAGACGGACAATCTATGGCTACACCTTC.

This chain uses TRBV28 with TRBJ1-2; D is undetermined. The CDR3 contains 15 residues. Trimming shortened V by 6 bases and J by 0 bases, and 14 bases separated the two germline ends. From germline, CDR1 is MDHEN and CDR2 SYDVKM. CDR3 loop: CASRTTENSNYGYTF. CDR3 bases: TGTGCCAGCAGAACGACGGAGAACTCTAACTATGGCTACACCTTC.

The chain is built from TRBV30 and TRBJ1-1; D gene ambiguous. Germline V gene sequence: CDR1 GTSNPN, CDR2 SVGIG (reference sequence). This CDR3 spans 12 amino acids. V lost 8 bases to trimming and J lost 1 base, with 11 bases between them. The CDR3 reads CAGRRGNTEAFF. In DNA form, the CDR3 reads TGTGCCGGCCGTCGGGGGAACACTGAAGCTTTCTTT.

The chain is built from TRBV27 and TRBJ2-3, with D unclear. Between the trimmed V and J ends, which lost 5 bases and 2 bases, there was a span of 8 bases. Germline V gene lookup returns CDR1 MNHEY and CDR2 SMNVEV (reference sequence). CDR3 length: 13 amino acids. CDR3 DNA sequence: TGTGCCAGCAGTATCCGACCCACAGATACGCAGTATTTT. Its translation: CASSIRPTDTQYF.